These 16 T cell receptor beta chains originate from one sample sequenced in a study of CD8 T cells in ankylosing spondylitis. Findings of the study overall: A TCR beta motif made of fewer than ten highly homologous variants seemed typical of ankylosing spondylitis blood.

These receptors have no identified antigens. From the 5' RACE reads, TCRdb called clonotypes with MiXCR, one entry per CDR3 protein. The table lists hundreds of thousands of distinct CDR3 sequences, about 11% of them singletons. Specimen: blood, either unsorted or a sorted T cell fraction (not recorded which). These TCRs come from a male donor with ankylosing spondylitis.

This clonotype was observed many times. CDR3 region: CASSLPVDGDQPQHF. Written as DNA, the CDR3 is TGCGCCAGCAGCTTGCCCGTAGACGGAGATCAGCCCCAGCATTTT. The V gene is TRBV5-1, the J gene TRBJ1-5; D remains ambiguous. This CDR3 region has 15 residues. Germline V gene sequence: CDR1 SGHRS, CDR2 YFSETQ. The V end was cut by 1 base, the J end by 5 bases, with 13 bases between. The full variable domain, completed using reference TRBV5-1 and TRBJ1-5, is KAGVTQTPRYLIKTRGQQVTLSCSPISGHRSVSWYQQTPGQGLQFLFEYFSETQRNKGNFPGRFSGRQFSNSRSEMNVSTLELGDSALYLCASSLPVDGDQPQHFGDGTRLSIL.

This clonotype was counted only a few times. The chain is built from TRBV12-3 or TRBV12-4 and TRBJ2-1, with 8 bases that match TRBD2. The CDR3 is 17 amino acids. The trim removed 2 bases at V and 3 bases at J, leaving 9 bases unmatched. The CDR3 sequence: CASSLSAAGGLYNEQFF. The CDR3 bases are TGTGCCAGCAGTTTAAGTGCTGCGGGGGGCCTCTACAATGAGCAGTTCTTC.

This clonotype was counted many times. This chain uses TRBV29-1 with TRBJ1-1, with D uncertain. V was clipped by 5 bases and J by 4 bases, with 11 bases between them. The CDR3 has 12 residues. Per the germline V gene, CDR1 is SQVTM and CDR2 is ANQGSEA. CDR3 sequence (DNA): TGCAGCGTTTCTTCCGGAGGCACTGAAGCTTTCTTT. Translated: CSVSSGGTEAFF.

The chain employs TRBV29-1 and TRBJ2-3; the D call may be TRBD1 or TRBD2 (6 bases each). CDR1 SQVTM and CDR2 ANQGSEA come from the germline V gene. The CDR3 is made up of 14 amino acids. V was clipped by 7 bases and J by 5 bases, with 19 bases between them. The CDR3 here is CSARVGGSIDTQYF. CDR3 coding DNA: TGCAGCGCCCGAGTGGGGGGCTCGATAGATACGCAGTATTTT.

The CDR3 is CASSQDLGQGGEQYF. In nucleotides, the CDR3 is TGTGCCAGCAGCCAAGACTTAGGACAGGGTGGCGAGCAGTACTTC. The chain uses TRBV4-2 and TRBJ2-7; TRBD1 matches 8 bases. V was clipped by 0 bases and J by 6 bases; unmatched bases: 7. The germline gives CDR1 LGHNA, CDR2 YNFKEQ. The CDR3 extends over 15 amino acids.

This clonotype was detected only a few times. The CDR3 DNA is TGCAGCGTTGGCACAGGGTTCGACAATGAGCAGTTCTTC. It yields the protein CSVGTGFDNEQFF. The chain recombines TRBV29-1 with TRBJ2-1, with D perhaps TRBD1 (6 bases). In germline, CDR1 is SQVTM, CDR2 ANQGSEA. V lost 4 bases, J lost 5 bases, and 12 bases lay in between. The CDR3 is 13 residues long.

In its sample, this clonotype was seen many times. The chain links TRBV28 to TRBJ1-2; D is perhaps TRBD1 (6 bases). V was cut by 5 bases and J by 4 bases, with 17 bases left in between. This CDR3 comprises 15 residues. Germline-derived CDR1 and CDR2 are MDHEN and SYDVKM. The DNA of the CDR3 is TGTGCCAGCAGTACAACGGTGGGGGCGTCCTATGGCTACACCTTC. Encoded protein: CASSTTVGASYGYTF.

J is TRBJ2-2 and V is TRBV7-2, with no clear D. V shed 2 bases and J shed 9 bases, with 13 bases lying between them. The length of the CDR3 is 14 residues. Germline CDR1 reads SGHTA; CDR2 reads FQGNSA. CDR3 nucleotides: TGTGCCAGCAGCTTACGGGCGATAGGGCGGGAGCTGTTTTTT. Protein product: CASSLRAIGRELFF.

This clonotype was seen more than once but under ten times. This chain connects TRBV20-1 to TRBJ2-3, with TRBD2 identical over 10 bases. CDR3 size: 14 residues. Germline V gene sequence: CDR1 DFQATT, CDR2 SNEGSKA (reference sequence). Trimming at V came to 6 bases and at J to 4 bases, leaving 7 bases not matched to a gene. CDR3 sequence reads: CSASLAGVADTQYF. CDR3 bases: TGCAGTGCGTCGCTAGCGGGAGTCGCAGATACGCAGTATTTT.

This clonotype came up a few times. The genes are TRBV2 and TRBJ2-7, with D perhaps TRBD1 or TRBD2 (5 bases each). This CDR3 contains 13 residues. Germline lookup yields CDR1 SNHLY and CDR2 FYNNEI. The ends were cut back, 7 bases at V and 3 bases at J, with 13 bases in the middle. The CDR3 nucleotides are TGTGCCAGCAAGTATCGAGGGGACTACGAGCAGTACTTC. Its translation is CASKYRGDYEQYF. The entire variable domain, with the rest obtained from reference TRBV2 and TRBJ2-7, is as follows: EPEVTQTPSHQVTQMGQEVILRCVPISNHLYFYWYRQILGQKVEFLVSFYNNEISEKSEIFDDQFSVERPDGSNFTLKIRSTKLEDSAMYFCASKYRGDYEQYFGPGTRLTVT.

The CDR3, as DNA: TGTGCCATCAGACCGGGACTCGAATCCACAGATACGCAGTATTTT. The encoded protein is CAIRPGLESTDTQYF. The V call is TRBV10-3, the J call TRBJ2-3; a possible D gene is TRBD2 (6 bases). CDR3 size: 15 residues. CDR1 and CDR2 from the germline V gene are ENHRY and SYGVKD. V dropped 6 bases and J dropped 2 bases, with 15 bases sitting between them.

This clonotype showed up just a few times. The chain carries TRBV6-1 and TRBJ1-2; D is unresolved. This CDR3 comprises 13 residues. V lost 5 bases, J lost 12 bases, and 19 bases lay in between. Germline V lookup: CDR1 MNHNS, CDR2 SASEGT. In DNA form, the CDR3 reads TGTGCCAGCAGTCCGACGGCAGAGGGAAGGAACACCTTC. As protein: CASSPTAEGRNTF.

This rearrangement joins TRBV11-2 to TRBJ1-1, with D perhaps matching TRBD1 (5 bases). V lost 0 bases to trimming and J lost 9 bases, with 14 bases between them. The CDR3 spans 14 residues. CDR1 is SGHAT and CDR2 is FQNNGV in the germline V gene. CDR3 in DNA: TGTGCCAGCAGCTTAGACAGCAGGGAAAGTCAAGCTTTCTTT. It yields the protein CASSLDSRESQAFF.

The chain couples TRBV7-2 to TRBJ2-5; 10 bases are shared with TRBD2. This CDR3 spans 15 amino acids. V was pared by 9 bases and J by 6 bases, with 13 bases of the junction left unmatched. CDR1 and CDR2 (germline): SGHTA, FQGNSA. CDR3 sequence (DNA): TGTGCCAGTTCACCCTGGGCTAGCGGGAGACAGACCCAGTACTTC. Residues: CASSPWASGRQTQYF.

This chain joins TRBV11-2 and TRBJ2-7; D unresolved. In germline, CDR1 is SGHAT, CDR2 FQNNGV. The CDR3 runs 14 residues. V gave up 4 bases and J gave up 2 bases, with 12 bases separating them. In DNA, the CDR3 is TGTGCCAGCAGCTCACAAAGGTGGGCCTACGAGCAGTACTTC. Protein sequence: CASSSQRWAYEQYF.

The chain uses TRBV5-1 and TRBJ1-1; D is perhaps TRBD1 (6 bases). Per germline, CDR1 SGHRS and CDR2 YFSETQ. Trimming took off 1 base at V and 5 bases at J, with 12 bases between the two ends. The CDR3 totals 14 residues. Here the CDR3 DNA reads TGCGCCAGCAGCTTGTACAGCCAGGGGACTGAAGCTTTCTTT. Translation: CASSLYSQGTEAFF.